The clone carrying this T cell receptor (beta chain) turned up a few times. Antigen: not known. These data belong to a study of beta chain features in type 1 diabetes. Trimming at V came to 6 bases and at J to 7 bases, leaving 5 bases not matched to a gene. The CDR3 loop spans 13 amino acids. Germline loops: CDR1 LNHDA, CDR2 SQIVND (reference sequence). Sequencing targeted expressed TCRB transcripts, as all isolated RNA had been reverse transcribed. TCRdb's copy holds only in-frame clones and misses some; the assay was immunoSEQ multiplex PCR. Here the sample spans around 130,000 clones, around 9% being singletons. Study outcomes and limitations: Type 1 diabetes patients showed a moderate but significant shortening of TCRB CDR3s in all four CD4+ subsets. PCR might favor shorter templates, but any such skew would affect patients and controls equally. Since sequencing was performed on cDNA, cells with high TCR expression could be over-represented.

This chain connects TRBV19 to TRBJ1-5; 8 nucleotides align to TRBD1. Sequencing was done on a sample of central memory CD4+ T cells from blood. This receptor was taken from a man aged 25 to 45 with type 1 diabetes. The CDR3 loop reads CASSEAGGQPQHF. CDR3 nucleotide sequence: TGTGCCAGTAGCGAGGCAGGGGGCCAGCCCCAGCATTTT.